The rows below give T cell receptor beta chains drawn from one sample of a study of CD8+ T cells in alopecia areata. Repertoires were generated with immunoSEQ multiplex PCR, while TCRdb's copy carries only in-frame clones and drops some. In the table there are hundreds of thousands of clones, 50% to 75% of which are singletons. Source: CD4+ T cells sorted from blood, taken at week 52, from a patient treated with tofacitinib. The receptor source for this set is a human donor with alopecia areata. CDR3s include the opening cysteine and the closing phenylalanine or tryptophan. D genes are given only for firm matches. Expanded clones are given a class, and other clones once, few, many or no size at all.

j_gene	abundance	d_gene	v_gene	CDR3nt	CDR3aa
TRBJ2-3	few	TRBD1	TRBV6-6	TGTGCCAGCAGTACGCCGGGACAGGGCACAGATACGCAGTATTTT	CASSTPGQGTDTQYF
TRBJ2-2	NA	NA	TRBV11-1	TGTGCCAGCAGCTCCCCTGACTACCCGAACACCGGGGAGCTGTTTTTT	CASSSPDYPNTGELFF
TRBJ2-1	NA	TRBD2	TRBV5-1	TGCGCCAGCAGCCCCCTAGCGGGCCTCTACAATGAGCAGTTCTTC	CASSPLAGLYNEQFF
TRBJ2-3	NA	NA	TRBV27	TGTGCCAGCAGTTTCCAGGGGCCCTTTGATACGCAGTATTTT	CASSFQGPFDTQYF
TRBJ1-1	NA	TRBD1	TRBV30	TGTGCCTGGAGTGTAATAGGACAGGGGGCGTTTCGGAACACTGAAGCTTTCTTT	CAWSVIGQGAFRNTEAFF
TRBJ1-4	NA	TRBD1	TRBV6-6	TGTGCCAGCAGACAGGGGAATGAAAAACTGTTTTTT	CASRQGNEKLFF
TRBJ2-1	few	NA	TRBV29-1	TGCAGCGTTGTCCAAACCTACAATGAGCAGTTCTTC	CSVVQTYNEQFF
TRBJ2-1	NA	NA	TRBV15	TGTGCCACCAGCAGAGTTCGGGGAGAGCAGTTCTTC	CATSRVRGEQFF
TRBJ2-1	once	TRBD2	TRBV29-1	TGCAGCGTTAGTAGGACTAGCGGGGGTTACTCCTACAATGAGCAGTTCTTC	CSVSRTSGGYSYNEQFF
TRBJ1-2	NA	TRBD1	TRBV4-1	TGCGCCAGCAGCCAGATGGCAGGGGGCACTGGCTACACCTTC	CASSQMAGGTGYTF
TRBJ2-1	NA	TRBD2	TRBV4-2	TGTGCCAGCAGCCCCGGGACTAGCTCCTACAATGAGCAGTTCTTC	CASSPGTSSYNEQFF
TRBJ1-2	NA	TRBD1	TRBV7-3	TGTGCCAGCAGCTTAGGGACAGATTATGGCTACACCTTC	CASSLGTDYGYTF
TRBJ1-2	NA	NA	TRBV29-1	TGCAGCGTTGAACGGCTATTGAACTATGGCTACACCTTC	CSVERLLNYGYTF
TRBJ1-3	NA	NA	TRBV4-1	TGCGCCAGCAGCCAAGATTGGGGAAACACCATATATTTT	CASSQDWGNTIYF
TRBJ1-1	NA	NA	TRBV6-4	TGTGCCAGCAGCCTCTTGATAGGGAACACTGAAGCTTTCTTT	CASSLLIGNTEAFF
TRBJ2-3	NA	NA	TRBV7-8	TGTGCCAGCAGCTTAGTAGGGTCCAACCTAGAAGATACGCAGTATTTT	CASSLVGSNLEDTQYF
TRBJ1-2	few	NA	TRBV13	TGTGCCAGCAGCCCGGCGGGGTCTGGGTATGGCTACACCTTC	CASSPAGSGYGYTF
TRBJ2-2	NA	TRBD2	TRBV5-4	TGTGCCAGCAGCCACGGGACTAGCGGGGCCACCGGGGAGCTGTTTTTT	CASSHGTSGATGELFF
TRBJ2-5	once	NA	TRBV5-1	TGCGCCAGCAGCGTGAATCGGAACCAAGAGACCCAGTACTTC	CASSVNRNQETQYF
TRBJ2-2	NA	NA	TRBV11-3	TGTGCCAGCAGCTTAACAGGGACGAACACCGGGGAGCTGTTTTTT	CASSLTGTNTGELFF
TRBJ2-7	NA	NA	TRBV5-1	TGCGCCAGCATGTCGAAGACGTACGAGCAGTACTTC	CASMSKTYEQYF
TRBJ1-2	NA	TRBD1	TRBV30	TGTGCCTGGAGTAACAGGGGGGCTGGCTACACCTTC	CAWSNRGAGYTF
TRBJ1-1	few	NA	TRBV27	TGTGCCAGCAGTTTATATAGGAGGAACACTGAAGCTTTCTTT	CASSLYRRNTEAFF
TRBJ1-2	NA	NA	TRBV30	TGTGCCTGGAGCCCAGGGAGCAGGGGTGGCTACACCTTC	CAWSPGSRGGYTF
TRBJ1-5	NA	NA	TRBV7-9	TGTGCCAGCAGCGACGATTGGTGGAGGAGCAATCAGCCCCAGCATTTT	CASSDDWWRSNQPQHF
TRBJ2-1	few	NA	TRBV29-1	TGCAGCGCTCTCACGAGGGTCGGCAATGAGCAGTTCTTC	CSALTRVGNEQFF
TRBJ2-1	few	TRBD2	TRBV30	TGTGCCTGGAGCGAACTGGGACTAGCGGGGGTCAATGAGCAGTTCTTC	CAWSELGLAGVNEQFF
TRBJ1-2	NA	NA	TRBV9	TGTGCCAGCAGCGTCCAAGGGGGAAACTATGGCTACACCTTC	CASSVQGGNYGYTF
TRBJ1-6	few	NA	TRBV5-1	TGCGCCAGCAGAAGTGGATTTGATTCACCCCTCCACTTT	CASRSGFDSPLHF
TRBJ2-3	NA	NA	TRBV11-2	TGTGCCAGCAGCTTAAGCTACACAGATACGCAGTATTTT	CASSLSYTDTQYF
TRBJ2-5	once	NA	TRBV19	TGTGCCAGTAGTCCCAAAGCAGTTGGCGAGACCCAGTACTTC	CASSPKAVGETQYF
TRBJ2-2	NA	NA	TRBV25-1	TGTGCCAGCAGTGTTCCGGGTGCCGGGGAGCTGTTTTTT	CASSVPGAGELFF
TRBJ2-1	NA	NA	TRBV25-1	TGTGCCAGCACGACCAAGAGCTCCTACAATGAGCAGTTCTTC	CASTTKSSYNEQFF
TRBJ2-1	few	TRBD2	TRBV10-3	TGTGCCATCACGGCCTCGGCGGGGACTAGCGGGACCTACAATGAGCAGTTCTTC	CAITASAGTSGTYNEQFF
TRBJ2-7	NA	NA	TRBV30	TGTGCCTGGAGTGACCAGGGAGGGCAGTACTTC	CAWSDQGGQYF
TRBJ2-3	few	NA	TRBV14	TGTGCCAGCAGCCCTACCCCGTATACGCAGTATTTT	CASSPTPYTQYF
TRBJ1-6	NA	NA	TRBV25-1	TGTGCCAGCAGACCACTGATACCAGGGAATTCACCCCTCCACTTT	CASRPLIPGNSPLHF